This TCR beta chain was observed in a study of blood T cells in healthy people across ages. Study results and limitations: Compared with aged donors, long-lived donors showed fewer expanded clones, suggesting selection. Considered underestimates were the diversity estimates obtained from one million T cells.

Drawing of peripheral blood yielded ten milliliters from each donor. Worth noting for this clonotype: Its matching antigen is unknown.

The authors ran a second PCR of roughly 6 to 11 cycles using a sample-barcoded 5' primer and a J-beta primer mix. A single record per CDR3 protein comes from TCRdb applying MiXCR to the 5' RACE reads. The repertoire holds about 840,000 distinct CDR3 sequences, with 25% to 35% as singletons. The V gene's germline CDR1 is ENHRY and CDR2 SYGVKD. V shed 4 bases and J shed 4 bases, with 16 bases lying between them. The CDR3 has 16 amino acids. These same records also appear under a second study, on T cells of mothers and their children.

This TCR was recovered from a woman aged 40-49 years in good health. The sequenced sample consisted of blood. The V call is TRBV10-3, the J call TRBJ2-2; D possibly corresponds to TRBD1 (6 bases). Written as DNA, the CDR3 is TGTGCCATCAGTGGAACACAGGGAGTCAGCACCGGGGAGCTGTTTTTT. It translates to CAISGTQGVSTGELFF.